This TCR beta chain was profiled in a study of T cells expressing NK-cell markers (dated by TCRdb to the early 2020s). For the study in its entirety: In sorted CD3+CD56+NKG2C+, CD3+CD56+NKG2C- and CD3+CD56-NKG2C+ T-cell subsets from eight donors, TCR beta-chain repertoires were profiled. Of the eight sequenced donors, seven were found to be HCMV-seropositive and one was found to be HCMV-seronegative. The study sequenced eight donors, all healthy volunteers chosen at random: three men and five women. The libraries were sequenced on Illumina HiSeq 2000/2500, MiSeq or NextSeq, producing 2 x 150 bp reads.

What the research found in general, with its limitations: Those dominant clonotypes were again the most abundant among CD3+CD56-NKG2C+ cells in a handful of donors, at 28.3-60.1%. Whether the expanded NKG2C-expressing T cell clones were specific for HCMV antigens remained unclear. For five or six donors, the dominant CD3+CD56+NKG2C+ clonotypes were among the top 10 CD8+ clonotypes and accounted for about 1.0-7.5% of CD8+ T cells.

A commercial ELISA kit detecting HCMV-specific IgG in serum was used to determine HCMV serostatus. Peripheral blood mononuclear cells were isolated from blood by Ficoll density gradient centrifugation. About this clonotype: There is no known antigen for this receptor.

As encoded in the germline V gene (reference sequence), CDR1 is MNHNY while CDR2 is SVGAGI. The CDR3 has 16 amino acids, counting the end cysteine and phenylalanine. No coding sequence is recorded. Sequencing instrument: Illumina HiSeq 2000. TCR beta cDNA libraries were prepared using 5'RACE template switching, which introduced a universal primer site and unique molecular identifiers. cDNA synthesis was primed from the TCR beta constant segment, followed by two successive PCR amplification steps. The authors' pipeline ran thus. MIGEC handled demultiplexing of the reads and grouping by UMI, while MiTCR was used to assemble and quantify clonotypes. To exclude erroneous sequences, only TCR cDNA sequences supported by at least two reads were retained. The tcR package was used for downstream repertoire analysis, and clonotypes were matched between fractions using CDR3 nucleotide sequence together with V segment. VDJmatch was used to annotate antigen specificity against VDJdb, with one amino acid substitution allowed in CDR3. Following reprocessing of the reads by TCRdb, the data hold one row per CDR3 protein sequence and no DNA is available. The V and J calls shown here were made by TCRdb, not taken from the authors' results. The table for this sample shows about 370,000 distinct CDR3 sequences. The top ten constitute about 10% of the sample.

The sample taken for sequencing was blood T cells: a sorted CD56 or NKG2C T cell subset, CD4+ or CD8+ T cells, or bulk PBMC T cells (not recorded which). This TCR came from a woman aged 45-65 years in good health. Donor details come from another sample of the same person, matched by shared clones. The sequence is built from TRBV6-6 and TRBJ1-5; TCRdb designates TRBD1, a call that cannot be tested without DNA. CDR3 reads: CASRDPQGLGNQPQHF.